This T cell receptor (beta chain) was sequenced in a study of shared clonotypes between healthy human individuals. Across the whole study: Researchers drew samples from two women and a few men aged 18 to 49.

The V gene's germline CDR1 is SGHTA and CDR2 FQGTGA. The V gene lost 2 bases and the J gene lost 1 base, with 8 bases spanning the gap. The length of the CDR3 is 14 residues. Profiled with immunoSEQ multiplex PCR; TCRdb holds only in-frame clones, not every one. The sample records 780,000 or so clones, approximately 77% being singletons. Healthy and HIV-negative, the adult donors had no recent acute infections or vaccinations. This clonotype was sampled from a woman in her 30s in good health. The chain joins TRBV7-3 to TRBJ1-1; D gene ambiguous. The sample consisted of memory CD4+ T cells sorted from blood. Documented subset: CD45RA-negative fraction. The CDR3 protein is CASSLLTQNTEAFF. CDR3 DNA: TGTGCCAGCAGCTTATTAACACAGAACACTGAAGCTTTCTTT.